A single sample gave rise to the 14 T cell receptor beta chains below, sequenced in a study of blood T cells in healthy people across ages. The second PCR ran roughly 7 to 12 cycles with a sample-barcoded 5' primer and J-beta primers. TCRdb ran MiXCR on the 5' RACE reads and lists one entry per CDR3 protein. The top ten hold approximately 2.1% of the sample, which has about 2 million distinct CDR3 sequences, approximately 50% seen once. Sequenced: blood. The receptors here all came from a middle-aged woman in good health.

The chain couples TRBV7-2 to TRBJ1-5; no firm D call. The V end lost 5 bases, the J end lost 11 bases, and 16 bases lay between the germline ends. The CDR3 runs to 13 residues. Germline lookup yields CDR1 SGHTA and CDR2 FQGNSA. In DNA form, the CDR3 reads TGTGCCAGCAGCCCGGGAGCTCTTTGGGCCCAGCATTTT. It is translated as CASSPGALWAQHF.

The chain employs TRBV5-1 and TRBJ2-5; tentatively, D is TRBD2 (5 bases). Germline CDR1 and CDR2: SGHRS and YFSETQ. The V gene lost 0 bases and the J gene lost 5 bases, with 14 bases spanning the gap. CDR3 size: 15 residues. This CDR3 is CASSLVLKTGETQYF. CDR3 DNA: TGCGCCAGCAGCTTGGTCCTAAAGACGGGGGAGACCCAGTACTTC.

The genes are TRBV20-1 and TRBJ2-1, with 9 bases matching TRBD1. The germline V gene encodes CDR1 DFQATT and CDR2 SNEGSKA (reference sequence). The length of the CDR3 is 15 residues. Trimming at V came to 3 bases and at J to 6 bases, leaving 9 bases not matched to a gene. The CDR3 DNA sequence: TGCAGTGCTAGGCCCAGGACAGGGGTGGGCAATGAGCAGTTCTTC. This sequence encodes CSARPRTGVGNEQFF.

There are a few counts of this clonotype. This sequence joins TRBV29-1 and TRBJ2-1; TRBD1 matches 8 bases. The V gene's germline CDR1 is SQVTM and CDR2 ANQGSEA. V trimming: 4 bases; J trimming: 4 bases; junction bases outside the gene matches: 6. CDR3 length: 14 residues. The CDR3 loop is CSVVGTGLYNEQFF. In nucleotides, the CDR3 is TGCAGCGTTGTCGGGACAGGACTTTACAATGAGCAGTTCTTC.

V is TRBV27 and J is TRBJ2-5; 7 bases are a match to TRBD1. With 3 bases clipped from V and 2 bases from J, the junction kept 9 bases outside the gene matches. The CDR3 contains 16 residues. Looked up from germline, CDR1 is MNHEY and CDR2 is SMNVEV (reference sequence). CDR3 sequence reads: CASSFTGTVRQETQYF. In DNA, the CDR3 is TGTGCCAGCAGTTTCACCGGGACAGTAAGACAAGAGACCCAGTACTTC.

The chain joins TRBV20-1 to TRBJ2-3; 8 bases fit TRBD2. CDR3 length: 15 amino acids. V shed 5 bases, J shed 4 bases, and the junction held 11 bases outside the gene matches. Germline CDR1 is DFQATT and CDR2 is SNEGSKA (reference sequence). The CDR3 nucleotides are TGCAGTGCTCATCGGGGGGGGAGGGGGTCAGATACGCAGTATTTT. As protein: CSAHRGGRGSDTQYF.

The chain's CDR3 is CSVGTGDTGELFF. For the CDR3, the DNA is TGCAGTGTGGGGACAGGGGATACCGGGGAGCTGTTTTTT. V is TRBV20-1 and J is TRBJ2-2; TRBD1 matches 10 bases. CDR3 length: 13 amino acids. Germline V gives CDR1 DFQATT, CDR2 SNEGSKA (reference sequence). The ends lost 7 bases at V and 5 bases at J; junction bases unmatched: 4.

CDR3 sequence reads: CSARARTNYGYTF. The DNA of the CDR3 is TGCAGTGCTAGGGCCAGGACTAACTATGGCTACACCTTC. The rearrangement links TRBV20-1 to TRBJ1-2; D call uncertain. The germline gives CDR1 DFQATT, CDR2 SNEGSKA (reference sequence). The V and J ends lost 3 bases and 0 bases respectively, with 8 bases between them. The CDR3 loop spans 13 amino acids.

In regard to this clonotype: It may be a read error: a sequence one base away is much more abundant. The chain has TRBV5-1 and TRBJ2-5, with 7 bases aligning to TRBD2. This CDR3 contains 16 residues. Looked up from germline, CDR1 is SGHRS and CDR2 is YFSETQ. V gave up 0 bases and J gave up 2 bases; unmatched junction bases: 7. The CDR3 loop reads CASSLERLAAQETQYF. The CDR3 DNA reads TGCGCCAGCAGCTTGGAACGGCTAGCGGCTCAAGAGACCCAGTACTTC.

The CDR3 reads CASKRRDRNTEAFF. In DNA, the CDR3 is TGTGCCAGCAAAAGAAGAGACAGAAACACTGAAGCTTTCTTT. This sequence joins TRBV6-5 and TRBJ1-1; D is possibly TRBD1 (5 bases). The CDR3 sequence is 14 residues long. Germline CDR1 reads MNHEY; CDR2 reads SVGAGI. V was pared by 7 bases and J by 2 bases, with 14 bases between.

This clonotype was counted only a few times. The chain employs TRBV27 and TRBJ2-5; D is ambiguous. The CDR3 sequence is 14 residues long. Trimming removed 7 bases at V and 5 bases at J, with 17 bases between. Germline lookup yields CDR1 MNHEY and CDR2 SMNVEV (reference sequence). The CDR3 sequence is CASKTNRVAETQYF. For the CDR3, the DNA is TGTGCCAGCAAAACAAATAGGGTCGCGGAGACCCAGTACTTC.

This clonotype occurred a few times. The CDR3 reads CASSQEGLAGGLSSYNEQFF. CDR3 nucleotide sequence: TGCGCCAGCAGCCAAGAGGGCCTAGCGGGGGGGCTTAGCTCCTACAATGAGCAGTTCTTC. V gene TRBV4-1 combines with J gene TRBJ2-1; 12 bases align to TRBD2. V shed 0 bases, J shed 0 bases, and the junction held 9 bases outside the gene matches. From germline, CDR1 is MGHRA and CDR2 YSYEKL. The CDR3 sequence is 20 residues long.

V usage is TRBV7-2 and J usage is TRBJ1-4, with a weak D call TRBD1 (5 bases). This CDR3 is built from 14 residues. V was pared by 4 bases and J by 6 bases, with 12 bases between. Germline V lookup: CDR1 SGHTA, CDR2 FQGNSA. This chain's CDR3 is CASSYRGAHEKLFF. CDR3 nucleotide sequence: TGTGCCAGCAGCTACCGCGGGGCCCATGAAAAACTGTTTTTT.

This chain connects TRBV2 to TRBJ2-3; D not resolved. V dropped 5 bases and J dropped 6 bases, with 9 bases sitting between them. Per germline, CDR1 SNHLY and CDR2 FYNNEI. CDR3 size: 12 residues. This chain's CDR3 is CASSRILDTQYF. The DNA of the CDR3 is TGTGCCAGCAGTAGGATTCTGGATACGCAGTATTTT.